Here is one T cell receptor (beta chain) with its context. This clone's antigen is unknown. No clone much larger than this one lies a single base away; base qualities are absent. For TCR Vbeta sequencing, memory CD4+ T cells were sorted ex vivo from the peripheral blood of both healthy controls and narcolepsy patients. The data were taken from a study of T cells in narcolepsy (dated by TCRdb to 2017 to 2018). In the study overall: Patients with narcolepsy type 1 or type 2 (NT1, NT2) and healthy control donors were enrolled in the study. To look for autoreactive T cells in narcolepsy patients that target self-antigens of hypocretin neurons (hypocretin, TRIB2), the study used TCR Vbeta sequencing to follow clonotypes in blood and CSF.

Results and caveats for the whole study, not just this receptor: No sequences matching autoreactive T cell clones were contained in some blood memory CD4+ repertoires from patients and controls. Autoreactive clonotypes were reported to be detected serially in the blood of the same patients and of different patients, but not in the blood of healthy controls. Numbers of sequenced blood memory CD4+ clonotypes were comparable, with averages of some 40,000 in patients and fewer than 35,000 in controls. HCRT-specific and TRIB2-specific autoreactive clonotypes were highlighted in plots that compared CD4+ T cell clonotypes in CSF versus blood from the same patient.

The library came from the immunoSEQ multiplex PCR assay. The clones in this table, taken by TCRdb from immuneACCESS, are in-frame only. Not every clone is retained; where verified, under half of the shortfall comes from an unresolved V gene, and the cause of the rest is unknown. This sample holds tens of thousands of clones; more than 80% were observed only once. Roughly 1.3% of the sample is taken by the ten largest. Inclusive of the bounding cysteine and phenylalanine, the CDR3 is 17 residues long. The read is trimmed to its CDR3 DNA, 51 bases read in frame from base 1. Reading the germline V gene (reference sequence) gives CDR1 SEHNR and CDR2 FQNEAQ. Relative to germline, V is missing 1 base and J is missing 0 bases, with 6 bases of the junction outside any gene match.

The sequencing sample was made of CD45RA- memory CD4+ T cells from PBMCs. The cell subset or site label, as the study defines it: memory T cells sorted ex vivo from peripheral blood. The receptor chain draws on TRBV7-9 and TRBJ1-1, and 9 junction bases match TRBD1. The sequence derives from a human donor with narcolepsy. The CDR3 here reads CASSLGDRTGVNTEAFF. The base sequence is TGTGCCAGCAGCTTAGGAGATCGGACAGGGGTGAACACTGAAGCTTTCTTT. With the portions outside the CDR3 filled from the reference TRBV7-9 and TRBJ1-1 genes, the complete variable region becomes DTGVSQNPRHKITKRGQNVTFRCDPISEHNRLYWYRQTLGQGPEFLTYFQNEAQLEKSRLLSDRFSAERPKGSFSTLEIQRTEQGDSAMYLCASSLGDRTGVNTEAFFGQGTRLTVV.